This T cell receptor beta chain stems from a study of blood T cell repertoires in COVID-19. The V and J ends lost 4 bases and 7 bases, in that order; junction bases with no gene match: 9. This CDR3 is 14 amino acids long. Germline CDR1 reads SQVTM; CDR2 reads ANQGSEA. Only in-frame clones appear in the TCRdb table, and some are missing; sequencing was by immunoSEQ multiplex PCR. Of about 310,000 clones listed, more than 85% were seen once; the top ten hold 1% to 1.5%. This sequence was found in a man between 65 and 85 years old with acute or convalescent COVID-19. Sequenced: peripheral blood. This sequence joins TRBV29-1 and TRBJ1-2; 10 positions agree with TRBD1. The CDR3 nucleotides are TGCAGCGTTGCCGGGACAGGGGAGGTTAGTGGCTACACCTTC. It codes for CSVAGTGEVSGYTF. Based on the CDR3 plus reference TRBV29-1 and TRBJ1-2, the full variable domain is SAVISQKPSRDICQRGTSLTIQCQVDSQVTMMFWYRQQPGQSLTLIATANQGSEATYESGFVIDKFPISRPNLTFSTLTVSNMSPEDSSIYLCSVAGTGEVSGYTFGSGTRLTVV.